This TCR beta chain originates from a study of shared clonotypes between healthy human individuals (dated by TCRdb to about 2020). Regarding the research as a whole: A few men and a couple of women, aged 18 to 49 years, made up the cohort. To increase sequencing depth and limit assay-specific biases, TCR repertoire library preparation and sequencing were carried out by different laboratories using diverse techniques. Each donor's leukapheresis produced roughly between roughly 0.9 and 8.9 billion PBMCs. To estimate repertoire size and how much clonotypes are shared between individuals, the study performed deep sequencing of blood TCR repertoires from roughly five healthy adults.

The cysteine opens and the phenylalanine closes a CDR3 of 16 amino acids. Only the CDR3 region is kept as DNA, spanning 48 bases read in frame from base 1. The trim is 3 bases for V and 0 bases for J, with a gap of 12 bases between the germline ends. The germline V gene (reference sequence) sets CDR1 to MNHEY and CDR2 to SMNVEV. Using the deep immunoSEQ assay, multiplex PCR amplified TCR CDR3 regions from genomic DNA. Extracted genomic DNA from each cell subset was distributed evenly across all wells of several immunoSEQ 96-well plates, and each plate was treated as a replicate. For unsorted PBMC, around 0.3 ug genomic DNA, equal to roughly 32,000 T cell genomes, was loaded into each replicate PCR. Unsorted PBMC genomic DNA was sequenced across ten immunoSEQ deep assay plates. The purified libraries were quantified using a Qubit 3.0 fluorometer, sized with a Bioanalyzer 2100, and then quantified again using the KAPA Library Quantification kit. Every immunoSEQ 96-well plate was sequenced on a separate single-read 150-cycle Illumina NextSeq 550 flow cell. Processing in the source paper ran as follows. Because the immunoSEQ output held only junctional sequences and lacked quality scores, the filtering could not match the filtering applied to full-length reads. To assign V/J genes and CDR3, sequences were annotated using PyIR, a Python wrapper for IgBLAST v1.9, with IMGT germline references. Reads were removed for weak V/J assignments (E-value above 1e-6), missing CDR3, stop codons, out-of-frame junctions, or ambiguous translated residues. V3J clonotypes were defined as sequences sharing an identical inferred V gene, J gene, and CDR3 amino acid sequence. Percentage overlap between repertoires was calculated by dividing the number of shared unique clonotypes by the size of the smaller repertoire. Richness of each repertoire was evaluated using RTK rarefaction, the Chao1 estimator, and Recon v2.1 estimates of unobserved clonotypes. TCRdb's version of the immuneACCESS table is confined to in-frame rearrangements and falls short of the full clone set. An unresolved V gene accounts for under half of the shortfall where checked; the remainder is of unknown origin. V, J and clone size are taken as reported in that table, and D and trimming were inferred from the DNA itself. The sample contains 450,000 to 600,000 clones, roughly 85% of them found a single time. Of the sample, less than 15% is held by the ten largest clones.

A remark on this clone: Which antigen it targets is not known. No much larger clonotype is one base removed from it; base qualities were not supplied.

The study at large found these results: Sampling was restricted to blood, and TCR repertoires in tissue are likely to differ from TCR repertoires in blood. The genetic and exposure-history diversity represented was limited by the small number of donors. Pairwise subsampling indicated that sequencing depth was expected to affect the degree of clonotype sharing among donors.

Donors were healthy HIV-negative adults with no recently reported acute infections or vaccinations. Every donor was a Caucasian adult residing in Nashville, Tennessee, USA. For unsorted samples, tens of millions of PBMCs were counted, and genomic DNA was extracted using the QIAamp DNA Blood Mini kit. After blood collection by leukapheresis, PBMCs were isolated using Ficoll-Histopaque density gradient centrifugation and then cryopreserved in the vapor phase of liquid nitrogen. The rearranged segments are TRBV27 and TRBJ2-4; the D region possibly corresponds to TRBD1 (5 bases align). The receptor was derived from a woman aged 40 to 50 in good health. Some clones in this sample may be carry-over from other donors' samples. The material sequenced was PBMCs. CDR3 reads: CASSFNRILAKNIQYF. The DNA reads TGTGCCAGCAGTTTCAACAGGATTTTAGCCAAAAACATTCAGTACTTC.